One and the same sample provided the 16 T cell receptor beta chains below, sequenced in a study of tissue T cells after allogeneic stem cell transplantation. Using immunoSEQ multiplex PCR, the repertoire was profiled, and TCRdb retains in-frame clones only, with some absent. This sample has roughly 42,000 clones; approximately 92% occur once, and the top ten carry roughly 3.8%. The source was blood, collected before transplantation. These receptors all come from a woman between 35 and 70 years old who later had graft-versus-host disease after an allogeneic stem cell transplant.

The J gene is TRBJ2-2, the V gene TRBV7-2, with TRBD2 matching over 12 bases. Germline V gene data show CDR1 as SGHTA and CDR2 as FQGNSA. Trimming cost V 6 bases and J 5 bases; bases outside gene matches: 7. The CDR3 sequence is 16 residues long. The CDR3: CASSYSGTSGTGELFF. The CDR3 DNA reads TGTGCCAGCAGTTATTCCGGGACTAGCGGGACCGGGGAGCTGTTTTTT.

This sequence joins TRBV5-5 and TRBJ1-3, with D perhaps matching TRBD1 (6 bases). Germline CDR1 and CDR2: SGHKS and YYEKEE (reference sequence). V lost 1 base and J lost 2, with 10 bases in between. There are 15 residues in the CDR3. This chain's CDR3 is CASSLIAGAGNTIYF. DNA for the CDR3: TGTGCCAGCAGCTTGATCGCAGGGGCTGGAAACACCATATATTTT.

The V and J genes are TRBV10-1 and TRBJ2-3, with D possibly matching TRBD2 (6 bases). Germline loops: CDR1 WNHNN, CDR2 SYGVQD (reference sequence). V lost 5 bases, J lost 1 base, and 13 bases lay in between. The CDR3 has 15 amino acids. The CDR3 DNA follows: TGCGCCAGCAGTCCGTTGCGGGGACGCACAGATACGCAGTATTTT. Protein product: CASSPLRGRTDTQYF.

V and J are TRBV5-1 and TRBJ2-2; D is possibly TRBD1 (6 bases). This CDR3 has 20 amino acids. Deletions cut 4 bases from V and 5 bases from J, with 30 bases between. CDR1 SGHRS and CDR2 YFSETQ come from the germline V gene. CDR3 DNA: TGCGCCAGCAGCACAGACGGTCAGTACACCAGGGGTATTCGAACCGGGGAGCTGTTTTTT. Translating it yields CASSTDGQYTRGIRTGELFF.

This clone was detected only once. The chain employs TRBV18 and TRBJ1-1; 12 bases map to TRBD1. Germline-derived CDR1 and CDR2 are KGHSH and LQKENI. Losses at the gene ends were 3 bases for V and 10 bases for J; bases not matched to a gene: 6. The CDR3 is 14 residues long. The chain's CDR3 is CASSPRDRGRVAFF. The CDR3 bases are TGTGCCAGCTCACCCCGGGACAGGGGGCGAGTAGCTTTCTTT. Using reference TRBV18 and TRBJ1-1 for the parts outside the CDR3, the full variable domain is NAGVMQNPRHLVRRRGQEARLRCSPMKGHSHVYWYRQLPEEGLKFMVYLQKENIIDESGMPKERFSAEFPKEGPSILRIQQVVRGDSAAYFCASSPRDRGRVAFFGQGTRLTVV.

The chain couples TRBV9 to TRBJ2-3; 16 bases align to TRBD2. The CDR3 extends over 15 amino acids. In germline, CDR1 is SGDLS, CDR2 YYNGEE. With 2 bases clipped from V and 6 bases from J, the junction kept 0 bases outside the gene matches. CDR3 DNA: TGTGCCAGCAGCGTGGGACTAGCGGGAGGGGATACGCAGTATTTT. Translated: CASSVGLAGGDTQYF. The full variable domain, with the rest looked up from reference TRBV9 and TRBJ2-3, is DSGVTQTPKHLITATGQRVTLRCSPRSGDLSVYWYQQSLDQGLQFLIQYYNGEERAKGNILERFSAQQFPDLHSELNLSSLELGDSALYFCASSVGLAGGDTQYFGPGTRLTVL.

The chain links TRBV4-2 to TRBJ2-3; D possibly matches TRBD1 or TRBD2 (5 bases each). V dropped 3 bases and J dropped 3 bases, with 19 bases sitting between them. The CDR3 is 17 amino acids. Germline lookup yields CDR1 LGHNA and CDR2 YNFKEQ. The CDR3 DNA is TGTGCCAGCAGCCATCCCCTGGGGGATAGTCGTACAGATACGCAGTATTTT. Its protein product is CASSHPLGDSRTDTQYF.

This rearrangement joins TRBV30 to TRBJ1-1; a possible D gene is TRBD1 (5 bases). This CDR3 comprises 13 residues. V was trimmed by 4 bases and J by 3 bases, leaving 12 bases between them. Germline CDR1 and CDR2: GTSNPN and SVGIG (reference sequence). CDR3 region: CAWTWGGDTEAFF. Written as DNA, the CDR3 is TGTGCCTGGACCTGGGGGGGGGACACTGAAGCTTTCTTT.

V and J are TRBV11-2 and TRBJ2-1, with 11 bases lining up with TRBD2. CDR3 length: 14 residues. Germline CDR1 is SGHAT and CDR2 is FQNNGV. V lost 5 bases to trimming and J lost 9 bases; unmatched junction nucleotides: 6. CDR3 protein: CASSRETSGTEQFF. The DNA of the CDR3 is TGTGCCAGCAGCCGTGAGACTAGCGGGACTGAGCAGTTCTTC.

The genes are TRBV7-9 and TRBJ2-3, with TRBD2 matching 12 bases. The trim removed 5 bases at V and 2 bases at J, leaving 8 bases unmatched. Germline loops: CDR1 SEHNR, CDR2 FQNEAQ (reference sequence). CDR3 length: 17 amino acids. The CDR3 spells CASSPRTSGTFTDTQYF. Here the CDR3 DNA reads TGTGCCAGCAGCCCCCGGACTAGCGGGACCTTCACAGATACGCAGTATTTT.

The chain combines TRBV2 with TRBJ2-5; D is possibly TRBD2 (5 bases). V lost 3 bases and J 5 bases, leaving 10 bases between the germline ends. This CDR3 comprises 13 residues. Germline CDR1 reads SNHLY; CDR2 reads FYNNEI. CDR3: CASSDGSWETQYF. Here the CDR3 DNA reads TGTGCCAGCAGTGATGGGAGCTGGGAGACCCAGTACTTC.

This rearrangement joins TRBV3-1 (or the pseudogene TRBV3-2) to TRBJ2-5; D is perhaps TRBD2 (6 bases). Trimming removed 0 bases at V and 4 bases at J, with 9 bases between. The CDR3 length is 14 residues. The germline V gene has CDR1 LGHDT and CDR2 YNNKEL (reference sequence). CDR3 DNA sequence: TGTGCCAGCAGCCAAGATTTGGGGGGAGAGACCCAGTACTTC. Its translation is CASSQDLGGETQYF.

J is TRBJ2-5 and V is TRBV28; D is unclear. This CDR3 spans 13 amino acids. The V and J ends lost 1 base and 3 bases respectively, with 6 bases between them. Germline CDR1 reads MDHEN; CDR2 reads SYDVKM. The CDR3 DNA sequence: TGTGCCAGCAGTTTATTGTGGGAAGAGACCCAGTACTTC. Translation: CASSLLWEETQYF.

About this clone: At one boundary the junction diverges from the germline segment, which might be a read error. The rearrangement joins TRBV20-1 to TRBJ1-2, with TRBD1 as a possible D gene (6 bases). CDR3 length: 11 residues. The V gene's germline CDR1 is DFQATT and CDR2 SNEGSKA (reference sequence). The CDR3 loop is CSGRQVEGYTF. The CDR3 DNA follows: TGCAGTGGTAGACAGGTCGAGGGCTACACCTTC.

V and J are TRBV27 and TRBJ2-5, with D hard to call. V lost 7 bases and J 5 bases, leaving 17 bases between the germline ends. CDR1 and CDR2 from the germline V gene are MNHEY and SMNVEV (reference sequence). The CDR3 covers 14 residues. CDR3 residues: CASKLQSGWETQYF. The CDR3 coding sequence is TGTGCCAGCAAACTCCAATCGGGTTGGGAGACCCAGTACTTC.

This sequence joins TRBV19 and TRBJ1-4; D unresolved. The V and J ends lost 6 bases and 3 bases respectively, with 17 bases between them. This CDR3 comprises 16 residues. Germline V gives CDR1 LNHDA, CDR2 SQIVND (reference sequence). CDR3 region: CASRKDRTGPNEKLFF. The CDR3 DNA sequence: TGTGCCAGTAGGAAGGACCGTACCGGACCTAATGAAAAACTGTTTTTT.